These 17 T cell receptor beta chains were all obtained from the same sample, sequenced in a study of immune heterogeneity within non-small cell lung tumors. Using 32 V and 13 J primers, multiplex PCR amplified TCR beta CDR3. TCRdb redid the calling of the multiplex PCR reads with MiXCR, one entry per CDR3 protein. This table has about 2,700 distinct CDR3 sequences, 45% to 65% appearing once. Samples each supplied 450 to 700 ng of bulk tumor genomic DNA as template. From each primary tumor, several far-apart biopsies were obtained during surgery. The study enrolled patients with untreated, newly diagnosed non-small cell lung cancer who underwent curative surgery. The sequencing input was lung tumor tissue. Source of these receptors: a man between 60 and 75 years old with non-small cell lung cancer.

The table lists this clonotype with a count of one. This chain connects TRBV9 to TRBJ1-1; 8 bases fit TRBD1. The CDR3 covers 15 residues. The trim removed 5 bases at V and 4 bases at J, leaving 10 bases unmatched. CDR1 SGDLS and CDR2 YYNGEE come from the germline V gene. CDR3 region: CASSLLVDRATEAFF. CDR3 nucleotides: TGTGCCAGCAGTCTCCTTGTGGACAGGGCCACTGAAGCTTTCTTT.

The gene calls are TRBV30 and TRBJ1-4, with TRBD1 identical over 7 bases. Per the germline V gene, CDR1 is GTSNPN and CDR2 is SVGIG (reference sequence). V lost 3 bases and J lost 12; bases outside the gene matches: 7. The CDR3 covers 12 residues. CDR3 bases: TGTGCCTGGAGCAGGGTTCAGGGGGAACTGTTTTTT. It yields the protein CAWSRVQGELFF.

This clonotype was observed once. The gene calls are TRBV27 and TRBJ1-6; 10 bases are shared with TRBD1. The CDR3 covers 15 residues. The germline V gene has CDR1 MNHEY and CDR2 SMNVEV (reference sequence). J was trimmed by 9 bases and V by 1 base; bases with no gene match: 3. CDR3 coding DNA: TGTGCCAGCAGTTTATGGGGACAGGGGTGTTCACCCCTCCACTTT. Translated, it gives CASSLWGQGCSPLHF.

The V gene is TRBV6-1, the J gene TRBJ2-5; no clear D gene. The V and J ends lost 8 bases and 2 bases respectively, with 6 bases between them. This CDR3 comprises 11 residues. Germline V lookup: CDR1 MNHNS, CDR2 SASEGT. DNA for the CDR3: TGTGCCAGCGAGCTGCAAGAGACCCAGTACTTC. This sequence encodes CASELQETQYF.

CDR3 loop: CASSPDSSSTDTQYF. CDR3 sequence (DNA): TGTGCCAGCAGTCCAGACAGTTCTAGCACAGATACGCAGTATTTT. The chain joins TRBV12-3 or TRBV12-4 to TRBJ2-3, with TRBD1 as a possible D gene (5 bases). The CDR3 spans 15 residues. Trimming left V 5 bases short and J 0 bases short, with 12 bases between.

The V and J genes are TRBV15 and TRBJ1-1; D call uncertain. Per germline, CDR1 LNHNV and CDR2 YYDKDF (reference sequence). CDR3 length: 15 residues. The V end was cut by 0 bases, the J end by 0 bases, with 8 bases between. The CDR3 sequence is CATSRDSHMNTEAFF. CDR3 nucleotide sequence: TGTGCCACCAGCAGAGATAGCCACATGAACACTGAAGCTTTCTTT.

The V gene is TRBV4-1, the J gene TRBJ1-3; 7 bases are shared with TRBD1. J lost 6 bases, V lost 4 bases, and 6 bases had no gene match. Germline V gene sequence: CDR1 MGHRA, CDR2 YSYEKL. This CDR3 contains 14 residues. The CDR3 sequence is CASSPRTGQNTIYF. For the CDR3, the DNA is TGCGCCAGCAGCCCTAGGACAGGACAAAACACCATATATTTT.

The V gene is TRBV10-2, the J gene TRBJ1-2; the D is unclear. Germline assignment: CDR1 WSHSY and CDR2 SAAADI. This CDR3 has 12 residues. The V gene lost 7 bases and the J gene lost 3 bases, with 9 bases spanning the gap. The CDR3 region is CASTEGDYGYTF. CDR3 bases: TGCGCCAGCACCGAGGGCGACTATGGCTACACCTTC.

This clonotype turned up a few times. CDR3 protein: CASSTGGRQPQHF. The CDR3 DNA is TGTGCCAGTAGTACAGGGGGCCGACAGCCCCAGCATTTT. The rearrangement links TRBV19 to TRBJ1-5, with 8 nucleotides matching TRBD1. CDR3 length: 13 amino acids. The germline V gene encodes CDR1 LNHDA and CDR2 SQIVND (reference sequence). Germline trimming cut 4 bases from V and 7 bases from J; bases unmatched to any gene: 3.

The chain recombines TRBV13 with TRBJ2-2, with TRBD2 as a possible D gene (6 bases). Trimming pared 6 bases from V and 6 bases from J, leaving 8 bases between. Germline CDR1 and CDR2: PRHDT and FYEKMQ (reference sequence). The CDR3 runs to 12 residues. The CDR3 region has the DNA TGTGCCAGCAGGGAGGGGTCCGGGGAGCTGTTTTTT. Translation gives CASREGSGELFF.

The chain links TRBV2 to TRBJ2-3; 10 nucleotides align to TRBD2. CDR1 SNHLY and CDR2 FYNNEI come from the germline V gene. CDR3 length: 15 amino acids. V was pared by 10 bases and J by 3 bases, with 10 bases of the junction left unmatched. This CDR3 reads CAIWLAGAGTDTQYF. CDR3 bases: TGTGCCATCTGGCTAGCGGGAGCAGGAACAGATACGCAGTATTTT.

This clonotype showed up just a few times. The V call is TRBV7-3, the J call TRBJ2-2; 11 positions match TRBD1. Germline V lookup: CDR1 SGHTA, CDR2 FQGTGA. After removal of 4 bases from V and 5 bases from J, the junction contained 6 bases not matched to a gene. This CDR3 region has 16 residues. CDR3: CASSYFGQGATGELFF. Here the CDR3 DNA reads TGTGCCAGCAGCTACTTTGGACAGGGGGCTACCGGGGAGCTGTTTTTT.

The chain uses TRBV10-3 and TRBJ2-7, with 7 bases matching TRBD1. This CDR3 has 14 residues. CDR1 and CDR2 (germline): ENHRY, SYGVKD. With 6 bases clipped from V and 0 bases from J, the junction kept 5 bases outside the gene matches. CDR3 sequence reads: CAISRTGSSYEQYF. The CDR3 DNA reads TGTGCCATCAGCCGGACAGGAAGCTCCTACGAGCAGTACTTC.

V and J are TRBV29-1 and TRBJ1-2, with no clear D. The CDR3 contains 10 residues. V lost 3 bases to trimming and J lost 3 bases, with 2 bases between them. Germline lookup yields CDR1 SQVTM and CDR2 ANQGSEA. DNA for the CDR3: TGCAGCGTTGATGACTATGGCTACACCTTC. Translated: CSVDDYGYTF.

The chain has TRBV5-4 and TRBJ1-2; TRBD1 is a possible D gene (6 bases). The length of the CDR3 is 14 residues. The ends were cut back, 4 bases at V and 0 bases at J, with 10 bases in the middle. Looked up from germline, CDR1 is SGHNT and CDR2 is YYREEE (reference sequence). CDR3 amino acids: CASSQDRANYGYTF. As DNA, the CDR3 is TGTGCCAGCAGCCAGGACAGAGCTAACTATGGCTACACCTTC.

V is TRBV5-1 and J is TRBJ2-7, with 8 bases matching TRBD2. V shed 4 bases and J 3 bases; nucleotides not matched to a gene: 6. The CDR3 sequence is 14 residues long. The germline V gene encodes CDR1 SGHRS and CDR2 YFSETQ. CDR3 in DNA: TGCGCCAGCAGCACCCTAGCGGGCAACTACGAGCAGTACTTC. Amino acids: CASSTLAGNYEQYF.

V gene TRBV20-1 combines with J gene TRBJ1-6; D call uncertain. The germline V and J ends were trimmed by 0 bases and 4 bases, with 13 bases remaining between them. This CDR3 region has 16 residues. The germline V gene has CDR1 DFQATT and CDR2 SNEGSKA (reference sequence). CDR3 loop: CSAREGEKQYNSPLHF. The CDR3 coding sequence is TGCAGTGCTAGAGAAGGAGAGAAGCAATATAATTCACCCCTCCACTTT.